This T cell receptor beta chain was documented in a study of T-cell memory formation after mild COVID-19. TCRdb called the 5' RACE reads again in MiXCR, with one record for every CDR3 protein. There are 250,000 to 300,000 distinct CDR3 sequences in the sample; approximately 8% occur only once, and 20% to 25% lies in the top ten. This clonotype was counted ten times or more. Sequenced material: PBMCs or a T cell subset sorted from them (not recorded which). The receptor was isolated from a man aged 18-30 years who had mild COVID-19 (a few samples of this study predate the infection). Cell type and time point are not known.

CDR3 nucleotides: TGCGCCAGCAGCCCTGAGACAGGGGGGACCTACAATGAGCAGTTCTTC. Amino acids: CASSPETGGTYNEQFF. The V and J genes are TRBV5-1 and TRBJ2-1; TRBD1 matches 9 bases. The CDR3 extends over 16 amino acids. The germline V gene encodes CDR1 SGHRS and CDR2 YFSETQ. V trimming: 4 bases; J trimming: 2 bases; junction bases outside the gene matches: 7.